This T cell receptor (beta chain) originates from a study of control samples from healthy donors and cancer patients. Here immunoSEQ multiplex PCR was the method, and the copy in TCRdb shows in-frame clones only, minus some. The table shows roughly 400,000 clones, with 80% to 95% occurring only once. This clone showed up just a few times. Trimming took off 1 base at V and 1 base at J, with 20 bases between the two ends. The germline V gene encodes CDR1 SGHRS and CDR2 YFSETQ. This CDR3 has 18 residues. The sample was PBMCs. V and J are TRBV5-1 and TRBJ1-1; D perhaps matches TRBD1 (5 bases). This sequence originates from a man aged 40-50 years with head and neck cancer. The DNA for the CDR3 is TGCGCCAGCAGCTTGCGGCAGGGCAGGGATAGTTCGAACACTGAAGCTTTCTTT. This encodes CASSLRQGRDSSNTEAFF.